The T cell receptor beta chain described here comes from a study of CD8 T cells in ankylosing spondylitis. Whole-study findings and limits: Earlier reports found some motif variants in synovial fluid and blood in reactive arthritis. According to the report, clones linked to the disease were significantly enriched in matched synovial fluid samples taken from ankylosing spondylitis patients. Characteristic, it appeared, of ankylosing spondylitis blood was a TCR beta motif of 7 or 8 highly homologous variants.

V lost 5 bases, J lost 6 bases, and 11 bases stayed unmatched. CDR3 length equals 15 residues. Germline loops: CDR1 SQVTM, CDR2 ANQGSEA. Quantitative molecular-barcoded 5'-RACE generated the TCR beta libraries. TCRdb re-analysed the 5' RACE reads in MiXCR, keeping a single row per CDR3 protein. The data hold fewer than 500,000 distinct CDR3 sequences, with around 24% observed a single time. This clonotype has ten or more counts. The antigen is unknown. The J gene is TRBJ2-1, the V gene TRBV29-1; 9 bases are shared with TRBD1. The source is a male donor with ankylosing spondylitis. Sequencing was carried out using blood, either unsorted or a sorted T cell fraction (not recorded which). The CDR3 DNA reads TGCAGCGTTTCCTCAGGACAGGGGTTAGGCAATGAGCAGTTCTTC. It codes for CSVSSGQGLGNEQFF.